A few counts support the clone carrying this TCR beta chain. TCRdb fed the RT-PCR reads into MiXCR, producing one record per CDR3 protein. The profile shows approximately 720,000 distinct CDR3 sequences, more than 13% of them singletons. V was shortened by 6 bases and J by 0 bases, with 12 bases between the two germline ends. The length of the CDR3 is 15 residues. The germline gives CDR1 MNHEY, CDR2 SMNVEV (reference sequence). Sequencing was performed on memory CD4+ T cells from blood. This chain connects TRBV27 to TRBJ2-1; weak D call: TRBD2 (6 bases). This TCR derives from a female donor in good health, serving as a healthy control. Here the CDR3 reads CASRGGTFSYNEQFF. The CDR3 nucleotides read TGTGCCAGCAGGGGCGGGACTTTCTCCTACAATGAGCAGTTCTTC.